This entry describes one TCR beta chain. Its recognized antigen is unknown. Nothing much larger sits one base from this clone, and base qualities are not available. The data derive from a study of graft-versus-host responses after intestinal transplantation (dated by TCRdb to the early 2020s). Concerning the study at large: The transplants that recipients got were multivisceral, liver-intestinal, or isolated intestinal. Samples from three later patients were sequenced in-house on an Illumina MiSeq with MiXCR processing rather than by the commercial service. Alloreactive clones were identified by sequencing pre-transplant mixed lymphocyte reaction products and comparing them with unstimulated pre-transplant donor and recipient T cells. Anti-thymocyte globulin induction was given to all recipients, followed by maintenance tacrolimus and steroids for about 3 years. A cohort of 24 intestinal transplant recipients, including one retransplant, was enrolled, and a few patients lacking pretransplant specimens were excluded. Bulk TCR-beta CDR3 sequencing was used to track graft-versus-host and host-versus-graft alloreactive T cell clones in the graft, circulation and bone marrow after intestinal transplantation. Donor T cell macrochimerism was defined as a peak of at least 4% donor T cells among recipient peripheral blood mononuclear cells.

Explained via the paper, the time point label denotes: cells obtained before transplantation from donor or recipient. CD3+CD4+ and CD3+CD8+ populations were FACS-sorted from unstimulated pre-transplant donor and recipient cells taken from spleen or lymph nodes. Libraries were prepared through the immunoSEQ multiplex PCR assay. In most patients, genomic DNA was isolated using the Qiagen DNeasy Blood and Tissue Kit and sent frozen to Adaptive Biotechnologies for TCR sequencing. High-throughput TCR-beta CDR3 sequencing of genomic DNA from most patients was performed by Adaptive Biotechnologies. As for the authors' bioinformatics: Adaptive's ImmunoSEQ software was the source of the TCR sequencing data for fewer than 20 patients, while a few other patients were processed with MiXCR and VDJtools. CD4 versus CD8 sorting errors were corrected by removing sequences found in both subsets at a frequency ratio below 5:1. Because the origin of CDR3 nucleotide sequences shared between donor and recipient could not be assigned, those sequences were removed. Alloreactive clones required at least 2-fold expansion over unstimulated cells and minimum CFSE-low frequency of 0.002% (template counts) or 0.001% (read counts). Clones were considered mappable if detected in sequenced pre-transplant spleen, lymph node, or MLR CFSE-low populations of the donor or recipient. Cumulative frequency of alloreactive clones was calculated as a percentage of all sequences weighted by copy number. Sourced from immuneACCESS, this table was stored by TCRdb with only in-frame sequences that have V and J called. A share of the clones is absent; for the studies checked, an unresolved V gene accounts for under half, and the remainder has no known explanation. V and J calls and clone size are given by that table; D and trimming were obtained from the DNA. Counted in this sample were fewer than 120,000 clones; just over 90% of them appeared once. The ten biggest clones cover less than 0.55% of the sample.

The germline V gene encodes CDR1 SGHRS and CDR2 YFSETQ. The CDR3 starts with the cysteine, ends with the phenylalanine, and has 14 residues. The only DNA kept is the CDR3, 42 bases in frame from the first base. After removal of 2 bases from V and 6 bases from J, the junction retains 7 bases not matched to a gene. The investigation overall reported the following: High GvH to HvG T cell clonal ratios were observed in the allografts of patients with donor T cell macrochimerism. The relatively low number and heterogeneity of intestinal transplant patients limited the conclusions. GvH clones turned up in recipient bone marrow, with some appearing earlier in ileal mucosa or blood, a pattern consistent with an intestinal mucosal origin. Early after transplant, peak levels of circulating GvH clones were associated with declines in HvG clones.

The sequence came from a human donor who received an intestinal transplant. This specimen was unstimulated CD8+ T cells sorted from spleen or lymph node cells, taken before intestinal transplant. The V and J genes are TRBV5-1 and TRBJ2-7; TRBD1 lines up with 8 middle nucleotides. The CDR3 is CASSLGRGQGEQYF. The nucleotide sequence reads as follows: TGCGCCAGCAGCTTAGGACGAGGACAGGGCGAGCAGTACTTC.